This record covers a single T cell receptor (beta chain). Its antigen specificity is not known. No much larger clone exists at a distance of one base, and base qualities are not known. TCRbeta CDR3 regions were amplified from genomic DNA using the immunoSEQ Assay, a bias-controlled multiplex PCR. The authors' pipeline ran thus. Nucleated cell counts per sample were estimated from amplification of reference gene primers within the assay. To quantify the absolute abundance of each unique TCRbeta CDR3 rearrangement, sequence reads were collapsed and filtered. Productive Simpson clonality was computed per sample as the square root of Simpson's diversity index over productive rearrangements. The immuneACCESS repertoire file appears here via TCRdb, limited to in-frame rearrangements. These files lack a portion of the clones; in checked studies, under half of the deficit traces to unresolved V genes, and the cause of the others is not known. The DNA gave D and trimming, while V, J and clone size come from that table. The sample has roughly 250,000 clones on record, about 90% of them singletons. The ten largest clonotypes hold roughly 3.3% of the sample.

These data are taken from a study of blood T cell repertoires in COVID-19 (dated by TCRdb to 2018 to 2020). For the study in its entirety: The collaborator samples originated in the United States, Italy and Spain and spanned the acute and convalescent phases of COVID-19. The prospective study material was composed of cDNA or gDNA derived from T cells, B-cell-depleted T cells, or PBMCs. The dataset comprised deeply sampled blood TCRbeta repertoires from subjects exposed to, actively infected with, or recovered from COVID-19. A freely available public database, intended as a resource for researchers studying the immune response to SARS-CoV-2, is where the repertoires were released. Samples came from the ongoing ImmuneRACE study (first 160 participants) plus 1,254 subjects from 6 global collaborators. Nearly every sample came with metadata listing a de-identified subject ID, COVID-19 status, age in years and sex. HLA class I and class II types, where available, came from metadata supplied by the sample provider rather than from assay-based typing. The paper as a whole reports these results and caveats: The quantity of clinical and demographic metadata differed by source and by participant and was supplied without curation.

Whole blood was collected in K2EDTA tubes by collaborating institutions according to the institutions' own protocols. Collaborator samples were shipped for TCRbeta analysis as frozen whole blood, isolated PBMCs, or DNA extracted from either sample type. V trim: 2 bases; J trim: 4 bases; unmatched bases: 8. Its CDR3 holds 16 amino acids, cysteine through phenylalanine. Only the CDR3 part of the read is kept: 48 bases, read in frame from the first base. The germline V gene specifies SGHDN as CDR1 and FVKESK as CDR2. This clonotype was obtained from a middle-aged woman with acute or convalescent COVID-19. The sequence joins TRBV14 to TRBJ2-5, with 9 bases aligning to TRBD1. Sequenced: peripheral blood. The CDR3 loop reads CASSQRDRGAVETQYF. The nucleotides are TGTGCCAGCAGCCAAAGAGACAGGGGGGCTGTAGAGACCCAGTACTTC.